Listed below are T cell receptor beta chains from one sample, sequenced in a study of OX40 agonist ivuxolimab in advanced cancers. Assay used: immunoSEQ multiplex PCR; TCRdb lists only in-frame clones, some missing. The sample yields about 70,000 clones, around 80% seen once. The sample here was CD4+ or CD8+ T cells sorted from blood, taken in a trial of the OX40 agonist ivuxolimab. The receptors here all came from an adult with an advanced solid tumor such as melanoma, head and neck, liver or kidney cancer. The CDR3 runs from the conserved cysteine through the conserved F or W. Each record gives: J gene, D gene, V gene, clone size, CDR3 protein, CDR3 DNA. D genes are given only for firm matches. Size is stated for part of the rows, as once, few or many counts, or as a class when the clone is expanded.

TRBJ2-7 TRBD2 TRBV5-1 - CASSLETGGPYEQYF TGCGCCAGCAGCTTGGAAACGGGAGGGCCCTACGAGCAGTACTTC
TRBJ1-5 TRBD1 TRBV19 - CASKKTGGQPQHF TGTGCCAGCAAGAAGACAGGGGGGCAGCCCCAGCATTTT
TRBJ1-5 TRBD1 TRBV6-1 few CATLPGQGIYQPQHF TGTGCCACCCTACCGGGACAGGGGATATATCAGCCCCAGCATTTT
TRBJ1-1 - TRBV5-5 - CASSLLENTEAFF TGTGCCAGCAGCTTGCTGGAGAACACTGAAGCTTTCTTT
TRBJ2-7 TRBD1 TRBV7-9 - CASSSGTASGAYEQYF TGTGCCAGCAGCTCGGGGACAGCTTCCGGGGCCTACGAGCAGTACTTC
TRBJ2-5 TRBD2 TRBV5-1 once CASSHEPGLGEETQYF TGCGCCAGCAGTCATGAGCCGGGACTAGGAGAAGAGACCCAGTACTTC
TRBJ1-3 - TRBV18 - CASSPQGTGNTIYF TGTGCCAGCTCACCCCAGGGGACTGGAAACACCATATATTTT
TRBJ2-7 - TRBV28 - CASSNAPIYEQYF TGTGCCAGCAGTAATGCGCCAATCTACGAGCAGTACTTC
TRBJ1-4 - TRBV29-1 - CSVEHQGPTEKLFF TGCAGCGTTGAACATCAGGGACCCACTGAAAAACTGTTTTTT
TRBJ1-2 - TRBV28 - CASSLRGEGYGYTF TGTGCCAGCAGTCTCCGAGGGGAGGGCTATGGCTACACCTTC
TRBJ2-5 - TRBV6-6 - CASSAARGAAETQYF TGTGCCAGCAGTGCCGCCCGGGGAGCGGCAGAGACCCAGTACTTC
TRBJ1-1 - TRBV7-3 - CASSQGTEAFF TGTGCCAGCAGCCAGGGGACTGAAGCTTTCTTT
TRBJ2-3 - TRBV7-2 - CASSPYGGTDTQYF TGTGCCAGCAGCCCGTACGGGGGCACAGATACGCAGTATTTT
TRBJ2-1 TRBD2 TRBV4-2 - CASSQDPNSGRAINEQFF TGTGCCAGCAGCCAAGATCCCAACTCCGGGAGGGCCATCAATGAGCAGTTCTTC
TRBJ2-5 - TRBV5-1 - CASSITTQETQYF TGCGCCAGCAGTATCACCACCCAAGAGACCCAGTACTTC
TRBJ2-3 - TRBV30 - CAWSVGQGLMGDTQYF TGTGCCTGGAGTGTCGGTCAGGGGCTAATGGGGGATACGCAGTATTTT
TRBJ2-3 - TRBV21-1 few CASSSTGKDTQYF TGTGCCAGCAGCTCGACGGGGAAAGATACGCAGTATTTT
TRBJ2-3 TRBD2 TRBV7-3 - CASSLKGLGTDTQYF TGTGCCAGCAGCTTAAAGGGACTAGGCACAGATACGCAGTATTTT